This is a list of T cell receptor beta chains from one sample in a study of T-cell memory formation after mild COVID-19. One entry per CDR3 protein results from TCRdb running MiXCR on the 5' RACE reads. The sample includes about 150,000 distinct CDR3 sequences, roughly 28% of them seen just once. Sequencing was carried out using PBMCs or a T cell subset sorted from them (not recorded which). These receptors were collected from an adult woman who had mild COVID-19 (a few samples of this study predate the infection). Cell type and time point are not known. The CDR3 runs from the conserved cysteine through the conserved F or W. A D gene is named only where the DNA matches it firmly.

v_gene	j_gene	d_gene	len	CDR3aa
TRBV20-1	TRBJ2-3	-	14	CSATQTDRGDTQYF
TRBV27	TRBJ1-1	-	15	CASSLSGRGNTEAFF
TRBV25-1	TRBJ2-7	TRBD1	15	CASSEGTGGAYEQYF
TRBV20-1	TRBJ2-7	-	14	CSAGNQQGADEQYF
TRBV20-1	TRBJ2-7	TRBD2	16	CSGTRTSGRYTYEQYF
TRBV27	TRBJ1-5	-	13	CASSLSGYQPQHF
TRBV7-9	TRBJ1-2	-	14	CASSLGTTVYGYTF
TRBV5-6	TRBJ2-7	-	17	CASSLAPGWDSTYEQYF
TRBV29-1	TRBJ2-5	-	13	CSVVFRSPGTQYF
TRBV24-1	TRBJ1-1	-	13	CATSDPTFTEAFF
TRBV19	TRBJ1-2	-	12	CASSPAGYGYTF
TRBV5-6	TRBJ1-1	-	13	CASSSGSSTEAFF
TRBV7-3	TRBJ2-2	-	13	CASSLMGAGELFF
TRBV20-1	TRBJ2-1	-	11	CSARDGREQFF
TRBV29-1	TRBJ1-1	-	14	CSGSSALGNTEAFF
TRBV29-1	TRBJ2-7	TRBD1	14	CSVGLGQTSYEQYF
TRBV12-3/TRBV12-4	TRBJ1-1	TRBD1	12	CASSDSRGRAFF
TRBV12-3/TRBV12-4	TRBJ2-1	TRBD2	17	CASSTAGTSGNYNEQFF
TRBV24-1	TRBJ2-7	-	14	CATSRTGDTYEQYF
TRBV20-1	TRBJ2-7	TRBD2	14	CSAPGAGGAYEQYF
TRBV7-9	TRBJ2-7	-	13	CASSDTQGYEQYF
TRBV2	TRBJ2-3	TRBD2	17	CASSPLSGLALTDTQYF
TRBV5-6	TRBJ2-4	-	16	CASSLGSNLAKNIQYF